The 18 T cell receptor beta chains presented below share a single source sample, sequenced in a study of cytomegalovirus exposure and HLA in healthy donors. Primers: 60 Vbeta forward and 13 Jbeta reverse. Repertoires were generated with immunoSEQ multiplex PCR, while TCRdb's copy carries only in-frame clones and drops some. The sample records about 150,000 clones, 64% being singletons. Input material: PBMCs. The receptors come from a woman under 40 in good health and CMV-seropositive.

The chain has TRBV2 and TRBJ2-2; D possibly corresponds to TRBD2 (5 bases). V was pared by 3 bases and J by 0 bases, with 14 bases between. There are 17 residues in the CDR3. The germline V gene has CDR1 SNHLY and CDR2 FYNNEI. For the CDR3, the DNA is TGTGCCAGCAGTGAGTCGGGAAGATACGCGAACACCGGGGAGCTGTTTTTT. Amino acids: CASSESGRYANTGELFF.

V is TRBV5-8 and J is TRBJ1-2; maybe TRBD1 (5 bases). Trimming left V 0 bases short and J 4 bases short, with 10 bases between. Germline values: CDR1 SGHTS, CDR2 YDEGEE. CDR3 length equals 14 residues. CDR3 amino acids: CASSLAGGPYGYTF. The CDR3 bases are TGTGCCAGCAGCTTGGCGGGGGGTCCCTATGGCTACACCTTC.

This chain connects TRBV15 to TRBJ2-1, with 8 bases identical to TRBD2. Germline-derived CDR1 and CDR2 are LNHNV and YYDKDF (reference sequence). Germline trimming cut 5 bases from V and 6 bases from J; bases unmatched to any gene: 3. The CDR3 has 13 residues. CDR3 coding DNA: TGTGCCACCAGCCAGAGCGGGGGCAATGAGCAGTTCTTC. It encodes CATSQSGGNEQFF.

This clone was counted between two and nine times. The CDR3 DNA reads TGTGCCAGCAGTTATGACAGGGGAGACACAGATACGCAGTATTTT. This sequence encodes CASSYDRGDTDTQYF. V usage is TRBV2 and J usage is TRBJ2-3; 8 bases map to TRBD1. The CDR3 length is 15 residues. Germline lookup yields CDR1 SNHLY and CDR2 FYNNEI. V was pared by 5 bases and J by 2 bases, with 6 bases of the junction left unmatched.

V usage is TRBV19 and J usage is TRBJ2-1, with 16 bases fitting TRBD2. V gave up 8 bases and J gave up 8 bases; unmatched junction bases: 9. The length of the CDR3 is 16 residues. The V gene's germline CDR1 is LNHDA and CDR2 SQIVND (reference sequence). The CDR3 sequence is CASSPVGTSGRDEQFF. CDR3 DNA: TGTGCCAGTTCTCCTGTTGGGACTAGCGGGAGGGATGAGCAGTTCTTC.

This clone was seen only a few times. The chain joins TRBV6-6 to TRBJ2-2; 8 nucleotides agree with TRBD2. With V trimmed by 6 bases and J by 7 bases, 7 bases remained unmatched. The CDR3 covers 14 residues. Germline values: CDR1 MNHNY, CDR2 SVGAGI (reference sequence). Here the CDR3 reads CASRGMREVGELFF. The CDR3 DNA reads as TGTGCCAGCAGAGGGATGCGGGAGGTCGGGGAGCTGTTTTTT.

This chain joins TRBV15 and TRBJ1-6, with D uncertain. Germline lookup yields CDR1 LNHNV and CDR2 YYDKDF (reference sequence). V was pared by 0 bases and J by 7 bases, with 4 bases between. This CDR3 region has 13 residues. The CDR3 protein is CATSRDPNSPLHF. The CDR3 DNA is TGTGCCACCAGCAGAGATCCGAATTCACCCCTCCACTTT.

V usage is TRBV6-1 and J usage is TRBJ2-3, with D possibly TRBD2 on 5 matching bases. This CDR3 is 16 amino acids long. The germline V and J ends were trimmed by 4 bases and 3 bases, with 17 bases remaining between them. The germline V gene encodes CDR1 MNHNS and CDR2 SASEGT. The CDR3 loop reads CASSGAPGERTDTQYF. The CDR3 bases are TGTGCCAGCAGTGGGGCCCCCGGGGAAAGGACAGATACGCAGTATTTT.

With respect to this clone: Other DNA sequences in this specimen translate into the identical CDR3. This CDR3 is CASSLSGGYGYTF. CDR3 bases: TGCGCCAGCAGTTTAAGCGGGGGCTATGGCTACACCTTC. The chain has TRBV5-1 and TRBJ1-2, with D possibly TRBD1 on 5 matching bases. CDR1 and CDR2 (germline): SGHRS, YFSETQ. Trimming left V 5 bases short and J 4 bases short, with 12 bases between. The CDR3 sequence is 13 residues long.

The chain joins TRBV28 to TRBJ2-4; TRBD1 matches 9 bases. Losses at the gene ends were 2 bases for V and 3 bases for J; bases not matched to a gene: 11. Germline CDR1 is MDHEN and CDR2 is SYDVKM. The CDR3 runs 18 residues. CDR3 nucleotides: TGTGCCAGCAGTTTACTAGGCATCTACAGGGGGCACAAAAACATTCAGTACTTC. Translating gives CASSLLGIYRGHKNIQYF. Full variable domain (rest looked up from reference TRBV28 and TRBJ2-4): DVKVTQSSRYLVKRTGEKVFLECVQDMDHENMFWYRQDPGLGLRLIYFSYDVKMKEKGDIPEGYSVSREKKERFSLILESASTNQTSMYLCASSLLGIYRGHKNIQYFGAGTRLSVL.

This clone was counted a single time. The J gene is TRBJ1-5, the V gene TRBV7-6; D ambiguous. This CDR3 has 13 residues. In germline, CDR1 is SGHVS, CDR2 FNYEAQ. The germline V and J ends were trimmed by 6 bases and 5 bases, with 11 bases remaining between them. The CDR3, as DNA: TGTGCCAGCAGTTCCGACACATATCAGCCCCAGCATTTT. This translates into CASSSDTYQPQHF. Variable domain in full (rest from reference TRBV7-6 and TRBJ1-5): GAGVSQSPRYKVTKRGQDVALRCDPISGHVSLYWYRQALGQGPEFLTYFNYEAQQDKSGLPNDRFSAERPEGSISTLTIQRTEQRDSAMYRCASSSDTYQPQHFGDGTRLSIL.

In nucleotides, the CDR3 is TGTGCCAGCAGCTTAGGGACAGGCGGAGGGAGCTCTGGAAACACCATATATTTT. Residues: CASSLGTGGGSSGNTIYF. The rearrangement links TRBV7-8 to TRBJ1-3; 7 nucleotides agree with TRBD1. This CDR3 is built from 18 residues. In germline, CDR1 is SGHVS, CDR2 FQNEAQ. J gave up 0 bases and V 1 base, and 9 bases lay outside the gene matches.

This sequence joins TRBV6-5 and TRBJ2-7; 12 bases are shared with TRBD1. The CDR3 runs 14 residues. CDR1 MNHEY and CDR2 SVGAGI come from the germline V gene. V dropped 6 bases and J dropped 7; count of bases not matched to a gene: 7. DNA of the CDR3: TGTGCCAGCAGCCCGGGACAGGGGGCGGGGGAGCAGTACTTC. Its protein is CASSPGQGAGEQYF.

The J gene is TRBJ1-2, the V gene TRBV18, with D hard to call. Trimming removed 3 bases at V and 4 bases at J, with 12 bases between. Germline V gives CDR1 KGHSH, CDR2 LQKENI. CDR3 size: 14 residues. CDR3 region: CASSPSGGLYGYTF. The CDR3 bases are TGTGCCAGCTCACCGAGCGGTGGGCTCTATGGCTACACCTTC.

This chain uses TRBV13 with TRBJ2-7; D not resolved. V was clipped by 0 bases and J by 2 bases, with 11 bases between them. The CDR3 extends over 15 amino acids. CDR1 is PRHDT, CDR2 FYEKMQ, per germline (reference sequence). DNA for the CDR3: TGTGCCAGCAGCTTAGGCCGAGGTTCCACCTACGAGCAGTACTTC. Its protein product is CASSLGRGSTYEQYF.

The genes are TRBV6-6 and TRBJ1-1; TRBD1 aligns across 12 bases. This CDR3 spans 15 amino acids. Germline lookup yields CDR1 MNHNY and CDR2 SVGAGI (reference sequence). V lost 2 bases and J lost 11; bases outside the gene matches: 9. The CDR3: CASSYLAGTGGGAFF. The CDR3 coding sequence is TGTGCCAGCAGTTACCTAGCCGGGACAGGGGGCGGGGCTTTCTTT.

The chain is built from TRBV2 and TRBJ2-7; D is unclear. The CDR3 is 13 residues long. V was cut by 7 bases and J by 0 bases, with 10 bases left in between. Germline V gene lookup returns CDR1 SNHLY and CDR2 FYNNEI. The CDR3 protein is CASNTAISYEQYF. For the CDR3, the DNA is TGTGCCAGCAATACCGCGATCTCCTACGAGCAGTACTTC.

The chain carries TRBV29-1 and TRBJ1-4; TRBD1 aligns across 7 bases. Germline trimming cut 5 bases from V and 8 bases from J; bases unmatched to any gene: 8. Germline V gene sequence: CDR1 SQVTM, CDR2 ANQGSEA. This CDR3 contains 13 residues. CDR3 sequence (DNA): TGCAGCGTTTTAGACAGGGTTGAAGAAAAACTGTTTTTT. This gives the protein CSVLDRVEEKLFF.